This T cell receptor (beta chain) was identified during a study of CD8 T cells in Susac syndrome (dated by TCRdb to about 2019). Regarding the research as a whole: Of the Susac syndrome patients who were sequenced, under ten were in clinical remission while about six had clinically active disease. At blood withdrawal, Susac syndrome patients were either therapy-naive, taking corticosteroids (in some cases with IVIg as well), or taking IVIg alone. Repertoire sequencing was used to test whether CD8+ T cell activation and differentiation in Susac syndrome was antigen driven.

The paper as a whole reports these results and caveats: No clonal expansion was detected in the CD4+ T cell repertoire of Susac syndrome patients. The TCR sequencing and HLA analysis was acknowledged to have included a relatively small number of individuals.

Peripheral blood CD8+ and CD4+ T cells from healthy donors, Susac syndrome patients and multiple sclerosis patients were profiled by high-throughput TCR beta sequencing. The Susac syndrome patients fulfilled recently defined diagnostic criteria for either definite or probable disease. Bulk CD8+ and CD4+ T cells were purified by magnetic negative isolation, whereas CD8+ TEMRA cells were enriched by FACS. Blood was drawn into EDTA tubes, processed within 24 hours, and PBMCs were isolated by density gradient centrifugation. PBMCs destined for TCR sequencing were cryopreserved in liquid nitrogen and later thawed in a 37 °C water bath. A purity of at least 90% was achieved for sorted or isolated CD4+, CD8+ and CD8+ TEMRA cells. In the germline V gene, CDR1 corresponds to SGHTA and CDR2 to FQGNSA. The CDR3, from cysteine to phenylalanine, totals 15 residues. Only the CDR3 part of the read is kept: 45 bases, read in frame from the first base. Trimming leaves V shorter by 5 bases and J shorter by 3 bases, with the junction holding 7 bases beyond the gene matches.

The count of this clonotype is one. The antigen this receptor binds is unknown. No base qualities exist here, and no much larger clone lies one base off it. A single read constitutes weak evidence. RNA was extracted using the RNeasy kit, and roughly 0.5 to 1 ug of the RNA was reverse transcribed with random hexamers. TCR beta CDR3 regions were amplified with the immunoSEQ multiplex PCR assay covering 54 Vbeta and 13 Jbeta segments. PCR amplification bias was corrected using a synthetic template baseline for primer optimization and computational correction. Per the source publication's procedure: Only productive sequences were kept, with reads annotated to V, D and J genes according to IMGT and analyzed in immunoSEQ Analyzer. To calculate clonality, Shannon entropy was normalized by log2 of the number of productive unique sequences and then subtracted from one. For each patient and control, public and private clones were evaluated within the 100 most prevalent clones. Clones were defined as Susac-specific if absent from the healthy and MS cohorts, from approximately 1,100 published viral clones and from other ImmuneACCESS disease sequences. TCRdb reprocessing: public reads trimmed at Q25 with fastp, clones called with MiXCR, in-frame beta chains kept. Each entry is one CDR3 protein sequence, shown with its most common DNA and genes. The V and J calls and clone size are TCRdb's, not the authors'. This sample comprises roughly 220,000 distinct CDR3 sequences, about 94% of them detected only once. Together, the top ten hold 0.15% of the sample.

The V and J genes are TRBV7-2 and TRBJ2-3, with 8 junctional bases fitting TRBD1. The origin of this receptor is a human donor with Susac syndrome. Specimen: CD4+ T cells from PBMCs. The DNA sequence is given as TGTGCCAGCAGCCCACAGGGGGTCAGGACAGATACGCAGTATTTT. It encodes CASSPQGVRTDTQYF.